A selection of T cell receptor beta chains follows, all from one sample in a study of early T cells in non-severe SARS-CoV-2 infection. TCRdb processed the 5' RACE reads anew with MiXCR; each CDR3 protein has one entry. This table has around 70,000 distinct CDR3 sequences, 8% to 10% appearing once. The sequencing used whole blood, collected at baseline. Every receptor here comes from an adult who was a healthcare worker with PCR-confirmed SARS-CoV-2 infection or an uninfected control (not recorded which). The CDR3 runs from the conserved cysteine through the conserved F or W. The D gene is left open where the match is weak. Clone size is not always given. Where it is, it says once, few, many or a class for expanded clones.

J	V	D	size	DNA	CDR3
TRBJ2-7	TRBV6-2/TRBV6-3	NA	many	TGTGCCAGCAGTTCCCACAGGATAGGAGGGTCCTACGAGCAGTACTTC	CASSSHRIGGSYEQYF
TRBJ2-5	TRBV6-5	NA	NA	TGTGCCAGCAGATTCCAAGAGACCCAGTACTTC	CASRFQETQYF
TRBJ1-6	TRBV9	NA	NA	TGTGCCAGCAGCGGTAGACAGAACTATAATTCACCCCTCCACTTT	CASSGRQNYNSPLHF
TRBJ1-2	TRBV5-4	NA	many	TGTGCCAGCAGCTTGTCGCTTTCCGGGTCGTATGGCTACACCTTC	CASSLSLSGSYGYTF
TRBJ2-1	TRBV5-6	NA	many	TGTGCCAGCAGCCGCAGGGGTCCTACAGATGAGCAGTTCTTC	CASSRRGPTDEQFF
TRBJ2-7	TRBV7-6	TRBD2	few	TGTGCCAGCAGCTTAAGCGGGACCGCTGACCCCCACGACCAGTACTTC	CASSLSGTADPHDQYF
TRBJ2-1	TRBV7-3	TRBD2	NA	TGTGCCAGCAGCTTATTTGCGGGAGGTGGGGTCTACAATGAGCAGTTCTTC	CASSLFAGGGVYNEQFF
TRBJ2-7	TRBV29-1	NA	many	TGCAGCGTTGAGAAACCGGGTTCGACCTACGAGCAGTACTTC	CSVEKPGSTYEQYF
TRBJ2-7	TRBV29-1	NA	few	TGCAGCGTCTCATATGGGACGCTTCAGCAGTACTTC	CSVSYGTLQQYF
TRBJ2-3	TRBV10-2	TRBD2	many	TGCGCCAGCAACCTAGCGGGAGTATCAGATACGCAGTATTTT	CASNLAGVSDTQYF
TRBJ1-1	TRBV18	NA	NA	TGTGCCAGCTCACCGTCCCGGGCGGGCGACACTGAAGCTTTCTTT	CASSPSRAGDTEAFF
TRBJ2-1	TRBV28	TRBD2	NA	TGTGCCAGCAGCAACACGGGAGGTAGGCAGTTCTTC	CASSNTGGRQFF
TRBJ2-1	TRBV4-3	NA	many	TGCGCCAGCAGCCAAGGGATGGGATCCTACAATGAGCAGTTCTTC	CASSQGMGSYNEQFF
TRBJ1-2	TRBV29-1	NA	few	TGCAGCGTTAAAGACCAGAACTATGGCTACACCTTC	CSVKDQNYGYTF
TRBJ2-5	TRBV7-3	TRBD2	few	TGTGCCAGCAGACGAACCCGACTAGCGGGGAGGGAGACCCAGTACTTC	CASRRTRLAGRETQYF
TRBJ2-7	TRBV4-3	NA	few	TGCGCCAGCAGCCAAGGAGACACCTACTACGAGCAGTACTTC	CASSQGDTYYEQYF
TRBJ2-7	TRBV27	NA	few	TGTGCCAGCAGAGTCGGCGGATCTAGGGGATCCTACGAGCAGTACTTC	CASRVGGSRGSYEQYF
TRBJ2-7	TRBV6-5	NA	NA	TGTGCCAGCAGTTACGGTGGGGTTAGGGTCGAGAAGTACTTC	CASSYGGVRVEKYF
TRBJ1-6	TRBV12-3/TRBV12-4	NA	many	TGTGCCAGCAGTTTAGCGACAGGCAATCTTAATTCACCCCTCCACTTT	CASSLATGNLNSPLHF
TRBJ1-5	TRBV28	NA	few	TGTGCCAGCAGCCAAATGCAGCCCCAGCATTTT	CASSQMQPQHF
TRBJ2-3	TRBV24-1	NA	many	TGTGCCACCAGTGATCCTGGTCCGGGACAAAAGGGAGATACGCAGTATTTT	CATSDPGPGQKGDTQYF
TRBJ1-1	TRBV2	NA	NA	TGTGCCAGCAGGTACCAGGGGGAAGCTTTCTTT	CASRYQGEAFF
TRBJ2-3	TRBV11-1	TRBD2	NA	TGTGCCAGCAGCCAAAGGACTAGCGGGAGACACACAGATACGCAGTATTTT	CASSQRTSGRHTDTQYF
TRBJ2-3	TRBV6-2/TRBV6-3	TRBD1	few	TGTGCCAGCAGTTACTCACAGGGGGTCGCGTCAGATACGCAGTATTTT	CASSYSQGVASDTQYF
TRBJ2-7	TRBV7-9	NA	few	TGTGCCAGCAGCTTAAATACACTTGGGCGGCAGTACTTC	CASSLNTLGRQYF
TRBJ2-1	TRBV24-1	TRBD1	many	TGTGCCACCAGTGATTTACCCGGGACAGGGAAGTCCTACAATGAGCAGTTCTTC	CATSDLPGTGKSYNEQFF
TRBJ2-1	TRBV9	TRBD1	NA	TGTGCCAGCAGCCCGGGACAGGGGAGTGGGTATGAGCAGTTCTTC	CASSPGQGSGYEQFF
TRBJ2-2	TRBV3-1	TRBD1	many	TGTGCCAGCAGCCTCAGGGGGTACACCGGGGAGCTGTTTTTT	CASSLRGYTGELFF
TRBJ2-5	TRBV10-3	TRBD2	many	TGTGCCACCAGCCGGACTAGCGGCCAAGAGACCCAGTACTTC	CATSRTSGQETQYF
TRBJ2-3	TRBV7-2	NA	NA	TGTGCCAGCAGCTTAGTTGTTAACACAGATACGCAGTATTTT	CASSLVVNTDTQYF
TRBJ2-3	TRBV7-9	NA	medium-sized	TGTGCCAGCACCCTAGGTGGTGGCACAGATACGCAGTATTTT	CASTLGGGTDTQYF
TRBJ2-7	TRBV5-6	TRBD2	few	TGTGCCAGCAGCTTGGACGTAGCGGGACATTCCTACGAGCAGTACTTC	CASSLDVAGHSYEQYF
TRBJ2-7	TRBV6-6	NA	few	TGTGCCAGCAGGGGACGGACCTACGAGCAGTACTTC	CASRGRTYEQYF
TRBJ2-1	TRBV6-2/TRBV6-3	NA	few	TGTGCCAGCAGTTACTTGGGGGAGTACAATGAGCAGTTCTTC	CASSYLGEYNEQFF
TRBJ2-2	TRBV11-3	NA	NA	TGTGCCAGCATCCTGGCCGTGGCGAACACCGGGGAGCTGTTTTTT	CASILAVANTGELFF
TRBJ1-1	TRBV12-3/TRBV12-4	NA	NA	TGTGCCAGCAGTTTTTTGAACACTGAAGCTTTCTTT	CASSFLNTEAFF
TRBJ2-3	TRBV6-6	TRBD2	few	TGTGCCAGCAGTTACGGTGGGGACTATAGTATTCGCACAGATACGCAGTATTTT	CASSYGGDYSIRTDTQYF
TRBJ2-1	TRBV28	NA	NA	TGTGCCAGCAGTACCGAGAGGTCTTGGTCCTACAATGAGCAGTTCTTC	CASSTERSWSYNEQFF
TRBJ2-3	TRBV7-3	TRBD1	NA	TGTGCCAGCAGCTTGGGACAGGGGCTCACAGATACGCAGTATTTT	CASSLGQGLTDTQYF
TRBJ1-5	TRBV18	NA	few	TGTGCCAGCTCACCACTCAAAGAGGGGAATCAGCCCCAGCATTTT	CASSPLKEGNQPQHF
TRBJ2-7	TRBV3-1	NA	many	TGTGCCAGCAGCCATACCGGGACCGGACCTGGGCAGTACTTC	CASSHTGTGPGQYF
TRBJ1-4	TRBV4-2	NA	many	TGTGCCAGCAGCCATCATCAGAGGGGAAATGAAAAACTGTTTTTT	CASSHHQRGNEKLFF
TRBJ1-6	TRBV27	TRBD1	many	TGTGCCAGCAGCCGGACAGGGGATGGATCCTATAATTCACCCCTCCACTTT	CASSRTGDGSYNSPLHF
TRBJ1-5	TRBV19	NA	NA	TGTGCCAGTAGTATCGGTTTCATTAGCAATCAGCCCCAGCATTTT	CASSIGFISNQPQHF
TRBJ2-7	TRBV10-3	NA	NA	TGTGCCATCAGTGACAGGGCAAAAGAGCAGTACTTC	CAISDRAKEQYF
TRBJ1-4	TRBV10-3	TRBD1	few	TGTGCCACCGGGACAGGGAAAAATGAAAAACTGTTTTTT	CATGTGKNEKLFF
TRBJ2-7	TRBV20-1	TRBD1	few	TGCAGTGCGGCAAAGGGGACAGGAGTCTACGAGCAGTACTTC	CSAAKGTGVYEQYF
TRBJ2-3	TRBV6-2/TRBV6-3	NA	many	TGTGCCAGCAGTTACCGGTTCGTGGGAGGTGGGTCAGATACGCAGTATTTT	CASSYRFVGGGSDTQYF
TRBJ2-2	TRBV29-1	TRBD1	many	TGCAGCGCTCGACAGGGGAACACCGGGGAGCTGTTTTTT	CSARQGNTGELFF
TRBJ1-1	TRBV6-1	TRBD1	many	TGTGCCAGCACCCGACAGGGGCCCACTGAAGCTTTCTTT	CASTRQGPTEAFF
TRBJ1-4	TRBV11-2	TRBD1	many	TGTGCCAGCAGCGAAGCCCTGGGACAGGGTAATGAAAAACTGTTTTTT	CASSEALGQGNEKLFF
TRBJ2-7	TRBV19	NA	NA	TGTGCCAGTAGTATCGGGGCCCTAGGGTACGAGCAGTACTTC	CASSIGALGYEQYF
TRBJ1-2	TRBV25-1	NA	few	TGTGCCAGCAGCCCCAGTCCAAGGAACTATGGCTACACCTTC	CASSPSPRNYGYTF
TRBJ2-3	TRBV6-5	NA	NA	TGTGCCAGCAGTTACCAGAGTTCAACAGATACGCAGTATTTT	CASSYQSSTDTQYF
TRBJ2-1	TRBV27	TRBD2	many	TGTGCCAGCAAACCGGGACTAGCGGGAGCGTGGGAGCAGTTCTTC	CASKPGLAGAWEQFF
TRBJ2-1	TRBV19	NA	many	TGTGCCAGTAGTAACAGGTACGATGAGCAGTTCTTC	CASSNRYDEQFF
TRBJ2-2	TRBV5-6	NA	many	TGTGCCAGCAGCTTGGACGGATTGAACACCGGGGAGCTGTTTTTT	CASSLDGLNTGELFF
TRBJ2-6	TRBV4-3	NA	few	TGCGCCAGCAGCCAAGATGACGGCAGGCCTGGGGCCAACGTCCTGACTTTC	CASSQDDGRPGANVLTF
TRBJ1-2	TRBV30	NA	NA	TGTGCCTGGAGTGTTTTCTACAAAGCTAACTATGGCTACACCTTC	CAWSVFYKANYGYTF